One and the same sample provided the 10 T cell receptor beta chains below, sequenced in a study of cytomegalovirus exposure and HLA in healthy donors. The PCR made use of 60 Vbeta and 13 Jbeta primers. Clones were read by immunoSEQ multiplex PCR, and TCRdb kept only the in-frame ones, dropping some. The table has 100,000 to 150,000 clones, about 8.5% seen once. Sequencing input: PBMCs. All receptors come from a man aged 40-55 years in good health and CMV-seronegative.

This chain uses TRBV30 with TRBJ2-3; 7 bases align to TRBD2. With V trimmed by 2 bases and J by 8 bases, 7 bases remained unmatched. The CDR3 runs to 13 residues. Germline CDR1 GTSNPN, CDR2 SVGIG (reference sequence). CDR3 region: CAWSPGGVGTQYF. Written as DNA, the CDR3 is TGTGCCTGGAGTCCGGGGGGAGTTGGTACGCAGTATTTT.

This clone occurred a few times. The V gene is TRBV30, the J gene TRBJ2-3; the match to TRBD2 covers 9 bases. Germline CDR1 and CDR2: GTSNPN and SVGIG (reference sequence). V lost 2 bases, J lost 0 bases, and 12 bases stayed unmatched. The CDR3 length is 18 residues. The chain's CDR3 is CAWSTPSGDPTSTDTQYF. The CDR3 DNA sequence: TGTGCCTGGAGTACCCCTAGCGGGGATCCTACTAGCACAGATACGCAGTATTTT.

This clone was seen a handful of times. This chain joins TRBV29-1 and TRBJ1-1; D is perhaps TRBD1 (6 bases). This CDR3 has 13 amino acids. The V end lost 4 bases, the J end lost 2 bases, and 11 bases lay between the germline ends. Germline CDR1 reads SQVTM; CDR2 reads ANQGSEA. CDR3 sequence reads: CSVARDTNTEAFF. The CDR3 coding sequence is TGCAGCGTTGCCCGGGACACTAACACTGAAGCTTTCTTT.

Only a few counts were recorded for this clone. The chain has TRBV14 and TRBJ2-5; TRBD1 might be the D (6 bases). This CDR3 comprises 14 residues. Trimming shortened V by 0 bases and J by 1 base, and 6 bases separated the two germline ends. Germline V gives CDR1 SGHDN, CDR2 FVKESK. CDR3 sequence reads: CASSQDRGQETQYF. CDR3 nucleotides: TGTGCCAGCAGCCAAGACAGGGGCCAAGAGACCCAGTACTTC.

The chain uses TRBV2 and TRBJ2-3, with 12 bases identical to TRBD2. This CDR3 is 16 amino acids long. Per germline, CDR1 SNHLY and CDR2 FYNNEI. Losses at the gene ends were 8 bases for V and 6 bases for J; bases not matched to a gene: 12. CDR3 DNA: TGTGCCAGCCGTCCCTCCCCTAGCGGGGGGGCGGATACGCAGTATTTT. Amino acid sequence: CASRPSPSGGADTQYF. The full variable domain, rest sourced from reference TRBV2 and TRBJ2-3, is EPEVTQTPSHQVTQMGQEVILRCVPISNHLYFYWYRQILGQKVEFLVSFYNNEISEKSEIFDDQFSVERPDGSNFTLKIRSTKLEDSAMYFCASRPSPSGGADTQYFGPGTRLTVL.

This clone is medium-sized in the sample. The rearrangement uses TRBV14 and TRBJ2-1; tentatively, D is TRBD1 (6 bases). This CDR3 comprises 15 residues. The germline gives CDR1 SGHDN, CDR2 FVKESK. V was trimmed by 0 bases and J by 5 bases, leaving 11 bases between them. The CDR3 DNA follows: TGTGCCAGCAGCCAAGACTGGACAGCCAACAATGAGCAGTTCTTC. Protein: CASSQDWTANNEQFF.

This clone showed up just a few times. This chain links TRBV28 with TRBJ2-3; 10 bases fit TRBD1. The CDR3 runs to 16 residues. V gave up 5 bases and J gave up 5 bases; unmatched junction bases: 10. Germline V gives CDR1 MDHEN, CDR2 SYDVKM. The CDR3, as DNA: TGTGCCAGCAGTATCGGGGGGACAGGGGATCAAGATACGCAGTATTTT. Translating gives CASSIGGTGDQDTQYF.

The table lists this clone with a few counts. The rearrangement uses TRBV7-2 and TRBJ1-5; 8 positions match TRBD1. Germline V gene data show CDR1 as SGHTA and CDR2 as FQGNSA. The junction had 13 bases not matched to a gene; V was cut back by 5 bases and J by 10 bases. The CDR3 sequence is 15 residues long. The CDR3, as DNA: TGTGCCAGCAGCCTGGGACAGGCGCCAATCAGCCCCCAGCATTTT. The encoded protein is CASSLGQAPISPQHF.

Note on this clone: The CDR3 does not end in the conserved phenylalanine or tryptophan, so this is likely a read error. V is TRBV5-1 and J is TRBJ1-3; 7 bases are a match to TRBD1. V lost 0 bases to trimming and J lost 5 bases; unmatched junction nucleotides: 2. Germline lookup yields CDR1 SGHRS and CDR2 YFSETQ. This CDR3 has 14 residues. The CDR3 DNA sequence: TGCGCCAGCAGCTTGGGACAGGGTAGAAACACCATATATCTT. Its translation is CASSLGQGRNTIYL.

The chain uses TRBV11-3 and TRBJ2-1, with TRBD2 matching 7 bases. V lost 1 base and J lost 1; bases outside the gene matches: 1. Germline CDR1 is SGHNT and CDR2 is YENEEA. CDR3 length equals 15 residues. CDR3 in amino acids: CASSLGGGSYNEQFF. Written as DNA, the CDR3 is TGTGCCAGCAGCTTAGGGGGGGGTTCCTACAATGAGCAGTTCTTC.